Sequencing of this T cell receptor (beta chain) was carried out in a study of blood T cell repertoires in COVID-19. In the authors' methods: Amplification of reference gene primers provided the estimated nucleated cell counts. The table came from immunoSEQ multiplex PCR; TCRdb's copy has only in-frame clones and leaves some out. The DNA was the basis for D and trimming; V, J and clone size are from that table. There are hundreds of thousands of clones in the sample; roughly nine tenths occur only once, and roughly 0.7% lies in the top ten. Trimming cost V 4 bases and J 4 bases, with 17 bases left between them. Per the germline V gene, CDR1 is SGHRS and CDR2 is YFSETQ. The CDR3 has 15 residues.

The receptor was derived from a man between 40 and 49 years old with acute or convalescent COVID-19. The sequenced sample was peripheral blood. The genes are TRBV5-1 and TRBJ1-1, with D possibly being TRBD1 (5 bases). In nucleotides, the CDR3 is TGCGCCAGCAGCGCCAAGACAGCCGGGGGCACTGAAGCTTTCTTT. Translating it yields CASSAKTAGGTEAFF.